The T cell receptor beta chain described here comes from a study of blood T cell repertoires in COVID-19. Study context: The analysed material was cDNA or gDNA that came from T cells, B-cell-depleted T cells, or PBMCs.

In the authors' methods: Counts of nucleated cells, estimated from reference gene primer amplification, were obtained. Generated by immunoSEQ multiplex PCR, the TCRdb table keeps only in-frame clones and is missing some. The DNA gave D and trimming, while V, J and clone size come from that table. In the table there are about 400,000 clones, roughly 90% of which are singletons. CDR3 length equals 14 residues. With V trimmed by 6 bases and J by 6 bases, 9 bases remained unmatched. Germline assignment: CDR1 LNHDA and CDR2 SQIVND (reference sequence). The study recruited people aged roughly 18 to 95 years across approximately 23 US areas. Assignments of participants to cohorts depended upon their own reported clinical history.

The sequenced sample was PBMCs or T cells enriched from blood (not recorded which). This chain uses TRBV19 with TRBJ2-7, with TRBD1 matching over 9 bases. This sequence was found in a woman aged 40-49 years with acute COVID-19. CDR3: CASSLQGATGEQYF. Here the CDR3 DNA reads TGTGCCAGTAGCCTACAGGGGGCGACGGGCGAGCAGTACTTC.